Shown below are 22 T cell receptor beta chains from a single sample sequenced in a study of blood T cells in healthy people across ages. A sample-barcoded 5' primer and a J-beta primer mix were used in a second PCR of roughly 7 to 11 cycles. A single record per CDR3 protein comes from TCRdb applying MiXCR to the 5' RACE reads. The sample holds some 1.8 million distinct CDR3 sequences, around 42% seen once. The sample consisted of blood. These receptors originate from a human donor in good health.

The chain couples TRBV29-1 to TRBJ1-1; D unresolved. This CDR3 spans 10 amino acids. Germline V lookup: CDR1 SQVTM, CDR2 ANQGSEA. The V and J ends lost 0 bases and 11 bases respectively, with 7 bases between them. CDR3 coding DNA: TGCAGCGTTGAAGATCCCCGGGCTTTCTTT. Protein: CSVEDPRAFF.

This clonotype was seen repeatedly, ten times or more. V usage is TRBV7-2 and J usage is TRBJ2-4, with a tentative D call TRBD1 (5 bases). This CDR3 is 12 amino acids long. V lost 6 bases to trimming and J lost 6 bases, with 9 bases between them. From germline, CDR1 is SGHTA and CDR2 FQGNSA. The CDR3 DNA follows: TGTGCCAGCAGTTCCGACAGAAACATTCAGTACTTC. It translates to CASSSDRNIQYF.

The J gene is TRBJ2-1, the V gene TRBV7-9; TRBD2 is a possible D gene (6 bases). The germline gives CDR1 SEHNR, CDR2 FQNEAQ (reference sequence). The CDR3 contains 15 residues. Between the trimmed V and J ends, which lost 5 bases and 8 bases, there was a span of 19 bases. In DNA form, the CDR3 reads TGTGCCAGCAGCCTCGGGGCCCCCGGAGGGGATGAGCAGTTCTTC. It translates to CASSLGAPGGDEQFF.

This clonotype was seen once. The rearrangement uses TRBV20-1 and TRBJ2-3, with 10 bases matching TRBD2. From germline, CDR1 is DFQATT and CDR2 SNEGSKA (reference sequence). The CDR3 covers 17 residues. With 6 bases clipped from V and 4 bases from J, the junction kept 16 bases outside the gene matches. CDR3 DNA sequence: TGCAGTGCCAATCCTAGCGGGGGCATCCCGACAGCAGATACGCAGTATTTT. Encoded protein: CSANPSGGIPTADTQYF.

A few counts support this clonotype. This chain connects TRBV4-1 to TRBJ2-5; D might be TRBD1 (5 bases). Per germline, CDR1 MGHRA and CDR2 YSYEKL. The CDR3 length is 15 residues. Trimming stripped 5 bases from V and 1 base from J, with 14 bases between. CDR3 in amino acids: CASSGWSDSQETQYF. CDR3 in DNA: TGCGCCAGCAGCGGGTGGTCAGACAGCCAAGAGACCCAGTACTTC.

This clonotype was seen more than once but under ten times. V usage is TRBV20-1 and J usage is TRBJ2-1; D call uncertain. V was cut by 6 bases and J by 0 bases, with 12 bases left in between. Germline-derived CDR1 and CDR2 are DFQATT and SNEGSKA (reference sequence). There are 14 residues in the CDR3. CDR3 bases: TGCAGTGCACCCGACTGGAGCTCCTACAATGAGCAGTTCTTC. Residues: CSAPDWSSYNEQFF.

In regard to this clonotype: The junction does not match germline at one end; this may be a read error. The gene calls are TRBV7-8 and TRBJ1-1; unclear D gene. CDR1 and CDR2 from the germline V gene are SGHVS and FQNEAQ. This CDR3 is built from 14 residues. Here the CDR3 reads CANSLYPSVLGAFF. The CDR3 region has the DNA TGTGCCAACAGCTTATATCCATCTGTCTTGGGAGCTTTCTTT. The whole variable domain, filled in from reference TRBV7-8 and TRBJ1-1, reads GAGVSQSPRYKVAKRGQDVALRCDPISGHVSLFWYQQALGQGPEFLTYFQNEAQLDKSGLPSDRFFAERPEGSVSTLKIQRTQQEDSAVYLCANSLYPSVLGAFFGQGTRLTVV.

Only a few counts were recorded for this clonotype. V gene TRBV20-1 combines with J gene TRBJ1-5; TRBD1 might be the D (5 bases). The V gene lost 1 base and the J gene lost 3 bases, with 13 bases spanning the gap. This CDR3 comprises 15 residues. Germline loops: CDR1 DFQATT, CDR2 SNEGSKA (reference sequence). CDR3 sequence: CSARAAGQYNQPQHF. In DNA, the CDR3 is TGCAGTGCTAGAGCCGCAGGGCAATACAATCAGCCCCAGCATTTT.

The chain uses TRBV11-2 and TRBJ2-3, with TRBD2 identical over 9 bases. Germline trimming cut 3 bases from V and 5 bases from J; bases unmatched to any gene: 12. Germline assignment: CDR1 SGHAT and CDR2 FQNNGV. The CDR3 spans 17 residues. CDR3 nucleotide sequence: TGTGCCAGCAGCTTCGACGCGGGCGGGGGGGCCGGAGATACGCAGTATTTT. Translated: CASSFDAGGGAGDTQYF. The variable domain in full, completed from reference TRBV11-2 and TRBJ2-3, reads EAGVAQSPRYKIIEKRQSVAFWCNPISGHATLYWYQQILGQGPKLLIQFQNNGVVDDSQLPKDRFSAERLKGVDSTLKIQPAKLEDSAVYLCASSFDAGGGAGDTQYFGPGTRLTVL.

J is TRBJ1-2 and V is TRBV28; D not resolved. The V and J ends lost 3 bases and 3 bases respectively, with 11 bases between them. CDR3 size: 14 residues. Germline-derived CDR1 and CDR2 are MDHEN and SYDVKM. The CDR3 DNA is TGTGCCAGCAGTTTGGAGGGCACCCACTATGGCTACACCTTC. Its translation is CASSLEGTHYGYTF.

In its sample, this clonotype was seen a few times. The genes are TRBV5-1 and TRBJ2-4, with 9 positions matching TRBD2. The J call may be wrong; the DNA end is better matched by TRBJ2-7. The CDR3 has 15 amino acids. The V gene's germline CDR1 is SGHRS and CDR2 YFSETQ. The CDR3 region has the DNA TGCGCCAGCAGCTCGACGATAGCGGGGGACTACGAGCAGTACTTC. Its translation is CASSSTIAGDYEQYF.

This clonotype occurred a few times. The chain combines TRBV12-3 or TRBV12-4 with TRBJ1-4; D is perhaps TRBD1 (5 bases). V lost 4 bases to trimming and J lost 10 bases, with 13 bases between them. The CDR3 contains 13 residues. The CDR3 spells CASSSRSGGKLFF. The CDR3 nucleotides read TGTGCCAGCAGTTCCCGAAGTGGGGGAAAACTGTTTTTT.

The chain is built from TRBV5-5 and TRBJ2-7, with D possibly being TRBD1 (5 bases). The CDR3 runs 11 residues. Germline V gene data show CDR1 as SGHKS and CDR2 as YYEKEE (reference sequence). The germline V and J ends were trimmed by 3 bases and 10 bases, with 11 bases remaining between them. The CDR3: CASSSGILQYF. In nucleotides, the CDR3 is TGTGCCAGCAGCTCAGGGATTCTCCAGTACTTC.

CDR3 DNA: TGTGCCACCAGTTTAGGGAGGAGCACTGAAGCTTTCTTT. Amino acids: CATSLGRSTEAFF. The chain joins TRBV11-2 to TRBJ1-1; no clear D gene. V dropped 10 bases and J dropped 4 bases, with 16 bases sitting between them. Germline CDR1 is SGHAT and CDR2 is FQNNGV. The CDR3 totals 13 residues.

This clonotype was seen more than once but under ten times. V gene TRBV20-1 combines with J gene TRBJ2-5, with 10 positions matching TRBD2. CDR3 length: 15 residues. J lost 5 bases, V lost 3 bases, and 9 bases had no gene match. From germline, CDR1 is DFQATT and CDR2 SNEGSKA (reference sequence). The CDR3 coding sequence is TGCAGTGCTAGTCCCCTTCTAGCGGGGGATGAGACCCAGTACTTC. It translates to CSASPLLAGDETQYF.

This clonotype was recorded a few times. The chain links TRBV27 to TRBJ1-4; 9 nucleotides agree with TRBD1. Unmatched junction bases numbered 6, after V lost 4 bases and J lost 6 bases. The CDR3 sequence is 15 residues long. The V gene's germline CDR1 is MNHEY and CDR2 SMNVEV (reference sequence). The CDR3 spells CASSSYRGRDEKLFF. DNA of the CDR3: TGTGCCAGCAGTTCTTACAGGGGGCGAGATGAAAAACTGTTTTTT.

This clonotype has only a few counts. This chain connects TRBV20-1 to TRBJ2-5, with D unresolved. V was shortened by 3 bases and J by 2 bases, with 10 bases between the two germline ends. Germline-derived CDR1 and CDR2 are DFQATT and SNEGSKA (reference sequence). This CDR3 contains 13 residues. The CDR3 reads CSAREPRQETQYF. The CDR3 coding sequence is TGCAGTGCTAGGGAACCCCGACAAGAGACCCAGTACTTC.

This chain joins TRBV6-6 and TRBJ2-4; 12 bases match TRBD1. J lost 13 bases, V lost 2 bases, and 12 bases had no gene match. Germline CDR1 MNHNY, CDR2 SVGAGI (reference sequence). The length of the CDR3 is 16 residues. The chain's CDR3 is CASSYGPGQGAQEQYF. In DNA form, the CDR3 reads TGTGCCAGCAGTTACGGGCCGGGACAGGGGGCGCAAGAGCAGTACTTC.

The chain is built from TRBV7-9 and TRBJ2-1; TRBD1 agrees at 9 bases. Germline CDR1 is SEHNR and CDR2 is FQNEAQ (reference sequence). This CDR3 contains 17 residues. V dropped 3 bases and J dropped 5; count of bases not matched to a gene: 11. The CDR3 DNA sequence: TGTGCCAGCAGCTTCGATCCCGACAGGGGGTTCAACAATGAGCAGTTCTTC. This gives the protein CASSFDPDRGFNNEQFF.

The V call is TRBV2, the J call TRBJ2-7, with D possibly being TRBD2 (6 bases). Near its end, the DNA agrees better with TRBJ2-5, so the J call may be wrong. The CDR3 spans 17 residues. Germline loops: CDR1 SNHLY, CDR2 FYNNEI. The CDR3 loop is CASSDTLGAPGGETQYF. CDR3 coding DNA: TGTGCCAGCAGTGATACACTCGGGGCCCCCGGAGGGGAGACCCAGTACTTC.

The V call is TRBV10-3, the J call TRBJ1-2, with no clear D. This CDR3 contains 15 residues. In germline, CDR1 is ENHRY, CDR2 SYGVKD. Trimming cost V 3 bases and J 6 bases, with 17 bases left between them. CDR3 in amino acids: CAISDYSGELNGYTF. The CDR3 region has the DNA TGTGCCATCAGTGATTATTCGGGCGAACTCAATGGCTACACCTTC.

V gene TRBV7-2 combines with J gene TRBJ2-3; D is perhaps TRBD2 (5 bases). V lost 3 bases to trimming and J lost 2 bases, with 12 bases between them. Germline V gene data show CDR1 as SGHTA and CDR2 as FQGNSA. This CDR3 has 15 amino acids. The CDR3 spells CASSLVGRDTDTQYF. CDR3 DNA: TGTGCCAGCAGCTTGGTAGGGAGAGACACAGATACGCAGTATTTT.